Each of the 29 T cell receptor beta chains below was sequenced from the same sample in a study of vaccination effects on CD4 cells after COVID-19. Repertoires were generated with immunoSEQ multiplex PCR, while TCRdb's copy carries only in-frame clones and drops some. The sample has 30,000 to 40,000 clones; around 79% are singletons. Following 10 days of culture, CD4+ T cells were isolated. This individual contracted SARS-CoV-2 between March and December 2020, as verified by PCR. Each person got two doses of an mRNA SARS-CoV-2 vaccine, BNT162b2 or mRNA-1273. These receptors' antigens are unknown. This specimen was CD4+ T cells from PBMCs cultured without peptide, taken after COVID-19 vaccination. These receptors were collected from a human donor who had a prior SARS-CoV-2 infection.

The chain employs TRBV27 and TRBJ1-5; 9 bases fit TRBD1. The germline V gene encodes CDR1 MNHEY and CDR2 SMNVEV (reference sequence). The CDR3 consists of 15 residues. The junction had 8 bases not matched to a gene; V was cut back by 5 bases and J by 6 bases. CDR3 in amino acids: CASSPRTGVIQPQHF. CDR3 sequence (DNA): TGTGCCAGCAGTCCGCGGACAGGGGTGATTCAGCCCCAGCATTTT.

The rearrangement uses TRBV27 and TRBJ2-7; possibly TRBD1 for D (6 bases). The V and J ends lost 7 bases and 3 bases respectively, with 19 bases between them. The CDR3 runs to 15 residues. Per germline, CDR1 MNHEY and CDR2 SMNVEV (reference sequence). The CDR3 coding sequence is TGTGCCAGCACCCCTACAGGGAGAGTTATCTACGAGCAGTACTTC. Its translation: CASTPTGRVIYEQYF.

This clone was seen a few times. CDR3 bases: TGTGCCAGCAGCCAATTGGGGGAGCAGTACTTC. Its protein product is CASSQLGEQYF. V is TRBV3-1 (or the pseudogene TRBV3-2) and J is TRBJ2-7; no clear D. The CDR3 consists of 11 residues. CDR1 and CDR2 (germline): LGHDT, YNNKEL (reference sequence). Trimming pared 2 bases from V and 7 bases from J, leaving 6 bases between.

CDR3 residues: CASSSQTPVGLAGGPGETQYF. In nucleotides, the CDR3 is TGTGCCAGCTCGTCCCAGACACCCGTAGGACTAGCGGGAGGGCCCGGGGAGACCCAGTACTTC. The chain couples TRBV18 to TRBJ2-5, with 15 positions matching TRBD2. This CDR3 is built from 21 residues. The trim removed 6 bases at V and 5 bases at J, leaving 22 bases unmatched. Germline lookup yields CDR1 KGHSH and CDR2 LQKENI.

In its sample, this clone was seen once. The chain couples TRBV10-3 to TRBJ1-5, with 8 nucleotides matching TRBD1. Trimming at V came to 6 bases and at J to 8 bases, leaving 6 bases not matched to a gene. The germline V gene has CDR1 ENHRY and CDR2 SYGVKD. The CDR3 extends over 13 amino acids. CDR3 region: CAIRPGQDEPQHF. CDR3 bases: TGTGCCATCAGACCGGGACAGGACGAGCCCCAGCATTTT.

CDR3 sequence (DNA): TGTGCCAGCAGCAACTTGGGGACTAGCGTCTACAATGAGCAGTTCTTC. Translation gives CASSNLGTSVYNEQFF. The gene calls are TRBV2 and TRBJ2-1, with TRBD2 matching 10 bases. The CDR3 is made up of 16 amino acids. V lost 6 bases, J lost 3 bases, and 8 bases stayed unmatched. Germline V gene lookup returns CDR1 SNHLY and CDR2 FYNNEI.

V and J are TRBV10-3 and TRBJ2-2; perhaps TRBD2 as D (6 bases). Trimming removed 2 bases from V and 5 bases from J, with 12 bases in between. Per germline, CDR1 ENHRY and CDR2 SYGVKD. The CDR3 sequence is 15 residues long. This CDR3 reads CAISEGSGVTGELFF. In DNA form, the CDR3 reads TGTGCCATCAGTGAGGGTAGCGGAGTGACCGGGGAGCTGTTTTTT.

The chain carries TRBV11-3 and TRBJ2-2; D could derive from TRBD1 or TRBD2 (6 bases each). Germline V gene lookup returns CDR1 SGHNT and CDR2 YENEEA. The V end was cut by 4 bases, the J end by 5 bases, with 20 bases between. The CDR3 is made up of 17 amino acids. CDR3 nucleotides: TGTGCCAGCAGCTACGGGGGTTACAGGGCGAGGACCGGGGAGCTGTTTTTT. Its translation: CASSYGGYRARTGELFF.

A few counts support this clone. The gene calls are TRBV27 and TRBJ2-3; D remains ambiguous. V was shortened by 1 base and J by 2 bases, with 7 bases between the two germline ends. The CDR3 is 14 residues long. Germline values: CDR1 MNHEY, CDR2 SMNVEV (reference sequence). The CDR3, as DNA: TGTGCCAGCAGTTTATTTGCCACCACAGATACGCAGTATTTT. It codes for CASSLFATTDTQYF.

The chain carries TRBV7-2 and TRBJ2-3; no firm D call. This CDR3 comprises 16 residues. The germline gives CDR1 SGHTA, CDR2 FQGNSA. Trimming cost V 0 bases and J 2 bases, with 12 bases left between them. The CDR3: CASSLALPDPTDTQYF. The CDR3 coding sequence is TGTGCCAGCAGCTTAGCGCTCCCCGACCCCACAGATACGCAGTATTTT.

This clone came up a few times. This sequence joins TRBV5-4 and TRBJ2-7; 10 nucleotides align to TRBD1. Trimming took 4 bases from V and 2 from J; bases not matched to a gene: 6. The CDR3 is 15 residues long. Germline assignment: CDR1 SGHNT and CDR2 YYREEE (reference sequence). Written as DNA, the CDR3 is TGTGCCAGCAGCGTTACGGGGACAGGGGCCTACGAGCAGTACTTC. Translation gives CASSVTGTGAYEQYF.

The rearrangement uses TRBV30 and TRBJ2-7; 7 nucleotides line up with TRBD1. V lost 2 bases to trimming and J lost 1 base; unmatched junction nucleotides: 5. The CDR3 extends over 14 amino acids. Germline assignment: CDR1 GTSNPN and CDR2 SVGIG (reference sequence). Written as DNA, the CDR3 is TGTGCCTGGAGTAGGGGGCCCCTTTCCTACGAGCAGTACTTC. Its translation: CAWSRGPLSYEQYF.

This clone has a single count. This chain connects TRBV12-5 to TRBJ2-7; D is unresolved. From germline, CDR1 is LGHNT and CDR2 FRNRAP. The V end was cut by 2 bases, the J end by 1 base, with 3 bases between. This CDR3 has 12 amino acids. Written as DNA, the CDR3 is TGTGCTAGTGGTTTGCCTTCCTACGAGCAGTACTTC. Translating gives CASGLPSYEQYF.

The chain carries TRBV6-6 and TRBJ1-1; no clear D gene. In germline, CDR1 is MNHNY, CDR2 SVGAGI (reference sequence). The ends were cut back, 8 bases at V and 1 base at J, with 11 bases in the middle. The CDR3 runs 13 residues. CDR3 DNA: TGTGCCAGCCAATGGCCGGGGAACACTGAAGCTTTCTTT. Protein sequence: CASQWPGNTEAFF.

The genes are TRBV9 and TRBJ2-1, with a tentative D call TRBD2 (5 bases). This CDR3 region has 18 residues. CDR1 is SGDLS, CDR2 YYNGEE, per germline. V shed 1 base and J shed 8 bases, with 25 bases lying between them. The DNA of the CDR3 is TGTGCCAGCAGCGTATCTCGGTTGGTAGACGGGGTCGGGGATGAGCAGTTCTTC. Protein sequence: CASSVSRLVDGVGDEQFF. Full variable domain (missing parts from reference TRBV9 and TRBJ2-1): DSGVTQTPKHLITATGQRVTLRCSPRSGDLSVYWYQQSLDQGLQFLIQYYNGEERAKGNILERFSAQQFPDLHSELNLSSLELGDSALYFCASSVSRLVDGVGDEQFFGPGTRLTVL.

V is TRBV7-9 and J is TRBJ2-2; D gene unclear. This CDR3 comprises 19 residues. Germline CDR1 and CDR2: SEHNR and FQNEAQ (reference sequence). Trimming took 5 bases from V and 4 from J, leaving 26 bases between them. The CDR3 nucleotides read TGTGCCAGCAGCCCCGATATTATTTATCAGCGAAAGACCACCGGGGAGCTGTTTTTT. Translated: CASSPDIIYQRKTTGELFF.

The gene calls are TRBV7-9 and TRBJ1-3, with D tentatively TRBD1 (5 bases). Germline V gene sequence: CDR1 SEHNR, CDR2 FQNEAQ (reference sequence). CDR3 length equals 14 residues. Trimming took 5 bases from V and 5 from J, leaving 13 bases between them. The DNA of the CDR3 is TGTGCCAGCAGCCCCGCGGGGGGTAGAAACACCATATATTTT. This gives the protein CASSPAGGRNTIYF.

This chain links TRBV7-3 with TRBJ2-2; D is possibly TRBD1 (6 bases). V lost 4 bases and J lost 6, with 9 bases in between. Germline V gives CDR1 SGHTA, CDR2 FQGTGA. The CDR3 totals 13 residues. The CDR3 nucleotides are TGTGCCAGCAGCTCGACAGGTCCCGGGGAGCTGTTTTTT. Translation: CASSSTGPGELFF.

The J gene is TRBJ1-1, the V gene TRBV2; D gene unclear. The CDR3 consists of 13 residues. Between the trimmed V and J ends, which lost 5 bases and 6 bases, there was a span of 13 bases. In germline, CDR1 is SNHLY, CDR2 FYNNEI. CDR3 coding DNA: TGTGCCAGCAGTCAGGAGCTAAGGGCTGAAGCTTTCTTT. Protein sequence: CASSQELRAEAFF.

This clone was recorded only once. The rearrangement links TRBV4-1 to TRBJ2-7; TRBD1 aligns across 7 bases. Germline loops: CDR1 MGHRA, CDR2 YSYEKL. This CDR3 is built from 16 residues. Trimming cost V 2 bases and J 2 bases; bases outside gene matches: 9. CDR3 loop: CASSQQHRDSPYEQYF. CDR3 coding DNA: TGCGCCAGCAGCCAACAGCACAGGGACAGCCCCTACGAGCAGTACTTC.

The rearrangement joins TRBV2 to TRBJ1-6; 8 bases agree with TRBD1. The J segment lost 14 bases and the V segment lost 5 bases, leaving 11 bases of the junction unmatched. From germline, CDR1 is SNHLY and CDR2 FYNNEI. This CDR3 contains 14 residues. The CDR3 sequence: CASSLRQGIPSLHF. The CDR3 bases are TGTGCCAGCAGTTTACGACAGGGGATTCCGTCCCTCCACTTT.

The chain joins TRBV11-2 to TRBJ2-7; TRBD1 might be the D (6 bases). V lost 4 bases, J lost 5 bases, and 15 bases lay in between. Germline loops: CDR1 SGHAT, CDR2 FQNNGV. The CDR3 is 14 amino acids. The chain's CDR3 is CASSSPARGHEQYF. Here the CDR3 DNA reads TGTGCCAGCAGCTCCCCCGCCAGGGGCCACGAGCAGTACTTC.

This chain links TRBV5-4 with TRBJ2-3; 11 bases match TRBD2. Trimming at V came to 5 bases and at J to 6 bases, leaving 8 bases not matched to a gene. Germline V lookup: CDR1 SGHNT, CDR2 YYREEE (reference sequence). This CDR3 region has 15 residues. CDR3 protein: CASRLSGGASDTQYF. In nucleotides, the CDR3 is TGTGCCAGCAGACTTAGCGGGGGGGCCTCTGATACGCAGTATTTT.

The CDR3 protein is CASSLAAPQKQFF. CDR3 nucleotide sequence: TGTGCCAGCAGCCTAGCGGCGCCCCAGAAGCAGTTCTTC. The chain carries TRBV3-1 (or the pseudogene TRBV3-2) and TRBJ2-1, with D perhaps matching TRBD2 (6 bases). V was cut by 4 bases and J by 11 bases, with 15 bases left in between. The CDR3 length is 13 residues. CDR1 LGHDT and CDR2 YNNKEL come from the germline V gene (reference sequence).

This clone was detected a few times. The chain employs TRBV11-3 and TRBJ2-1; the match to TRBD2 covers 9 bases. The CDR3 totals 17 residues. V gave up 3 bases and J gave up 9 bases; unmatched junction bases: 15. Germline V gene lookup returns CDR1 SGHNT and CDR2 YENEEA. The CDR3 DNA reads as TGTGCCAGCAGCTTTCACCTCGGGGGGGCTAGCGGGGTTGAGCAGTTCTTC. It encodes CASSFHLGGASGVEQFF.

The rearrangement links TRBV12-3 or TRBV12-4 to TRBJ1-2, with a tentative D call TRBD1 (5 bases). The CDR3 has 13 amino acids. V was pared by 6 bases and J by 2 bases, with 10 bases between. Here the CDR3 reads CASSRDSNYGYTF. Here the CDR3 DNA reads TGTGCCAGCAGCCGCGACAGCAACTATGGCTACACCTTC.

The rearrangement links TRBV6-5 to TRBJ2-7; tentatively, D is TRBD1 (6 bases). CDR3 length equals 16 residues. V lost 2 bases and J 2 bases, leaving 16 bases between the germline ends. Germline V gene lookup returns CDR1 MNHEY and CDR2 SVGAGI. CDR3 amino acids: CASSYPRQVGPYEQYF. CDR3 coding DNA: TGTGCCAGCAGTTACCCCCGACAGGTTGGACCCTACGAGCAGTACTTC.

This chain joins TRBV7-3 and TRBJ2-1; 8 bases agree with TRBD2. V shed 4 bases and J 2 bases; nucleotides not matched to a gene: 4. The CDR3 has 15 residues. Germline lookup yields CDR1 SGHTA and CDR2 FQGTGA. Written as DNA, the CDR3 is TGTGCCAGCAGCTCCCTAGCGGGTACCTACAATGAGCAGTTCTTC. This encodes CASSSLAGTYNEQFF.

Regarding this clone: Germline and junction disagree at one end, which may indicate a read error. V gene TRBV7-7 combines with J gene TRBJ2-2; D unclear. From germline, CDR1 is SSHAT and CDR2 FNYEAQ (reference sequence). This CDR3 has 12 amino acids. CDR3 nucleotide sequence: TGTGCTAGCAGCTCGTACCCCGGGGAGCTGTTTTTT. It encodes CASSSYPGELFF. Full variable domain (remainder filled in from reference TRBV7-7 and TRBJ2-2): GAGVSQSPRYKVTKRGQDVTLRCDPISSHATLYWYQQALGQGPEFLTYFNYEAQPDKSGLPSDRFSAERPEGSISTLTIQRTEQRDSAMYRCASSSYPGELFFGEGSRLTVL.